Sequencing of this T cell receptor beta chain was carried out in a study of lymphopenia after photon versus proton radiotherapy. Turning to this clone: Antigen: not known.

Libraries were prepared by immunoSEQ multiplex PCR; TCRdb keeps only in-frame clonotypes and omits some of them. The sample holds about 160,000 clones, approximately 91% seen once. Study-wide results and limits: Better survival with proton therapy was suggested as possible, not demonstrated.

The CDR3 has 14 amino acids. Germline V CDR1 and CDR2: SGHRS, YFSETQ. Trimming stripped 6 bases from V and 2 bases from J, with 14 bases between. This receptor was obtained from a man aged 45-65 years with gastric cancer. Sequenced here: peripheral blood, sampled from a patient treated with photon-based radiotherapy. The rearrangement uses TRBV5-1 and TRBJ1-2; the D gene is possibly TRBD1 (5 bases). DNA of the CDR3: TGCGCCAGCAATCAGGGAGGATTCAACTATGGCTACACCTTC. Amino acid sequence: CASNQGGFNYGYTF.